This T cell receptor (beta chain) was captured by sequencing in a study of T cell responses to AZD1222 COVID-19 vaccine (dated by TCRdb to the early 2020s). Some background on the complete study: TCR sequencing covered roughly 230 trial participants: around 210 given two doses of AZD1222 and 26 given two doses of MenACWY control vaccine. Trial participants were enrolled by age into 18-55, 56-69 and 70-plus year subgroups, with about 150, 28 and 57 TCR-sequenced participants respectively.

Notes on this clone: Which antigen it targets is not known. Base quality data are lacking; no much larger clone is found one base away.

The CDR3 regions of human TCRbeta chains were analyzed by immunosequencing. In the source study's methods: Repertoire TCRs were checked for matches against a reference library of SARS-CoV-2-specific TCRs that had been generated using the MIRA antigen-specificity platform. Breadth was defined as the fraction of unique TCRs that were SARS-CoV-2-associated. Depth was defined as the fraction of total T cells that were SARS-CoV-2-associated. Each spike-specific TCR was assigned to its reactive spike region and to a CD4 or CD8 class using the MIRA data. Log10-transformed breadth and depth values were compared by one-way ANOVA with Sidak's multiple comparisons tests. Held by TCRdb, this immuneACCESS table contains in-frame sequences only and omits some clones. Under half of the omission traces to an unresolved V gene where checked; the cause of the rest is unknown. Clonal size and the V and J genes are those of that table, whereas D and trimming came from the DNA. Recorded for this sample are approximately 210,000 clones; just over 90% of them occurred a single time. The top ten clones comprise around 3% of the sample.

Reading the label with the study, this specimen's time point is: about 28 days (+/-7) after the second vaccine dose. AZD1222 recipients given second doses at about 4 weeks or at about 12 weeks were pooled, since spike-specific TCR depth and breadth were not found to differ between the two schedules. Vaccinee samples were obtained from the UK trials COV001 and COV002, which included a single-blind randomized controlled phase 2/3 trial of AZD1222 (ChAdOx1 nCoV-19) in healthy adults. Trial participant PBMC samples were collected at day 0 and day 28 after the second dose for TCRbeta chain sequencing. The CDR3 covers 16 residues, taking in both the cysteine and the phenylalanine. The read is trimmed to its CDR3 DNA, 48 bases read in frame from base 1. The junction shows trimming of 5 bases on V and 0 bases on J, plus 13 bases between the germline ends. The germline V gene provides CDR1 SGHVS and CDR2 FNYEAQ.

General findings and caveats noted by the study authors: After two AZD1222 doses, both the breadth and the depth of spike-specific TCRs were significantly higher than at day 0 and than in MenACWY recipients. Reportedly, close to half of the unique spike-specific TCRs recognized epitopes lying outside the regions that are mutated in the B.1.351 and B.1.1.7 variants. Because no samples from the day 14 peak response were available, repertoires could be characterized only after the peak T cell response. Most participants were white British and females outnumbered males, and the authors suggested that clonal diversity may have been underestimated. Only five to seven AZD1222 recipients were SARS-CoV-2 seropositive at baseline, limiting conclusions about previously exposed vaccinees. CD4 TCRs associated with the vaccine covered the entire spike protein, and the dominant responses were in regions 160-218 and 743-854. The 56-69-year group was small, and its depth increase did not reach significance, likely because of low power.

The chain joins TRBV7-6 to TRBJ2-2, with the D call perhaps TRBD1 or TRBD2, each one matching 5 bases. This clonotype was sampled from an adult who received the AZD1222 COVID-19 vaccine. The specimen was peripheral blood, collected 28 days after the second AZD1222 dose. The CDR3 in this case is CASSPAGGSNTGELFF. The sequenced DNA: TGTGCCAGCAGCCCAGCTGGGGGATCGAACACCGGGGAGCTGTTTTTT.